This T cell receptor (beta chain) was recorded in a study of blood T cells in healthy people across ages. Findings of the study overall: Unsorted PBMCs ruled out conclusive naive versus antigen-experienced comparison. The donors' CMV status was not determined, possibly confounding changes in expanded clonotypes. Age advanced and TCR beta diversity per million T cells fell, roughly linearly.

A second PCR, run for about 7 to 11 cycles, used a sample-barcoded 5' primer plus a J-beta primer mix. The template-switch adaptor, which had 12 random nucleotides, put a tag on each cDNA molecule. Each CDR3 protein is one row after TCRdb ran MiXCR on the 5' RACE reads. The profile shows about 640,000 distinct CDR3 sequences, under 65% of them singletons. This clonotype was detected once. The antigen is not known. The CDR3 consists of 12 residues. Germline V gene data show CDR1 as SGHKS and CDR2 as YYEKEE (reference sequence). With 7 bases removed from V and 7 bases from J, the gap between germline ends came to 12 bases.

This sequence was found in a man between 60 and 75 years old in good health. The V call is TRBV5-5, the J call TRBJ2-1; D gene uncertain. The material sequenced was blood. CDR3 sequence (DNA): TGTGCCAGCCGAAGGACGGCTAATGAGCAGTTCTTC. Protein: CASRRTANEQFF.